The count of the clone carrying this T cell receptor beta chain is one. The antigen remains undetermined. Every one of the patients relapsed after autologous stem cell transplantation (brentuximab vedotin exposure was variable). The data were obtained in a study of PD-1 blockade in classical Hodgkin lymphoma. Sequencing used immunoSEQ multiplex PCR; TCRdb keeps in-frame clones, though not all of them. The repertoire consists of some 100,000 clones, with roughly 89% occurring once and the leading ten covering 5.5% to 8.5%. Study-level findings and limits: Although disease activity or prior therapy may be involved, causes of the repertoire differences remain undefined.

This receptor was obtained from a human donor with classical Hodgkin lymphoma. Sequences were derived from peripheral blood mononuclear cells (PBMCs), sampled before the second cycle of nivolumab.

The chain's CDR3 is CASSLVSGNEQYF. CDR3 sequence (DNA): TGTGCCAGCAGCTTAGTGAGCGGAAACGAGCAGTACTTC. J is TRBJ2-7 and V is TRBV7-9; possible D gene TRBD2, 5 bases. Germline assignment: CDR1 SEHNR and CDR2 FQNEAQ (reference sequence). Trimming cost V 1 base and J 5 bases, with 9 bases left between them. The length of the CDR3 is 13 residues. Full variable domain (rest looked up from reference TRBV7-9 and TRBJ2-7): DTGVSQNPRHKITKRGQNVTFRCDPISEHNRLYWYRQTLGQGPEFLTYFQNEAQLEKSRLLSDRFSAERPKGSFSTLEIQRTEQGDSAMYLCASSLVSGNEQYFGPGTRLTVT.